This T cell receptor (beta chain) was documented in a study of T cells in Graves' hyperthyroidism and ophthalmopathy. The CDR3 has 18 amino acids. The V gene end was trimmed by 8 bases and the J gene end by 1 base; junction bases not matched to a gene: 13. CDR1 is MRHNA and CDR2 is SNTAGT in the germline V gene. This clonotype was picked up many times. What was amplified from RNA transcripts were TCR beta CDR3 regions. First-round RT-PCR with HTBI primers amplified the TCR CDR3 region. TCRdb ran MiXCR on the multiplex PCR reads and lists one entry per CDR3 protein. This sample carries over 350,000 distinct CDR3 sequences, roughly 18% of them seen once, and the ten largest clones take over 35%.

This receptor was taken from a young man with Graves' ophthalmopathy. Sequencing was done on a sample of blood. The rearrangement links TRBV6-4 to TRBJ2-7, with 14 bases identical to TRBD2. This chain's CDR3 is CASYLTSGGAYGSYEQYF. The DNA for the CDR3 is TGTGCCAGCTACCTGACTAGCGGGGGGGCCTACGGTTCCTACGAGCAGTACTTC.